Given below is one T cell receptor beta chain in context. TCRdb keeps only in-frame clones here, not all; method: immunoSEQ multiplex PCR. The table has about 180,000 clones, about 86% seen once. The CDR3 is 17 amino acids. From germline, CDR1 is MDHEN and CDR2 SYDVKM. The V segment lost 6 bases and the J segment 5 bases; nucleotides outside the gene matches: 18. These data originate in a study of T cell responses to AZD1222 COVID-19 vaccine. J is TRBJ1-1 and V is TRBV28; TRBD1 matches at 7 bases. The receptor was derived from an adult in good health. Sequences were derived from peripheral blood, sampled on day 0 of AZD1222 vaccination. The CDR3: CASRPMTFGRGITEAFF. The CDR3, as DNA: TGTGCCAGCAGGCCCATGACGTTTGGCAGGGGGATAACTGAAGCTTTCTTT.